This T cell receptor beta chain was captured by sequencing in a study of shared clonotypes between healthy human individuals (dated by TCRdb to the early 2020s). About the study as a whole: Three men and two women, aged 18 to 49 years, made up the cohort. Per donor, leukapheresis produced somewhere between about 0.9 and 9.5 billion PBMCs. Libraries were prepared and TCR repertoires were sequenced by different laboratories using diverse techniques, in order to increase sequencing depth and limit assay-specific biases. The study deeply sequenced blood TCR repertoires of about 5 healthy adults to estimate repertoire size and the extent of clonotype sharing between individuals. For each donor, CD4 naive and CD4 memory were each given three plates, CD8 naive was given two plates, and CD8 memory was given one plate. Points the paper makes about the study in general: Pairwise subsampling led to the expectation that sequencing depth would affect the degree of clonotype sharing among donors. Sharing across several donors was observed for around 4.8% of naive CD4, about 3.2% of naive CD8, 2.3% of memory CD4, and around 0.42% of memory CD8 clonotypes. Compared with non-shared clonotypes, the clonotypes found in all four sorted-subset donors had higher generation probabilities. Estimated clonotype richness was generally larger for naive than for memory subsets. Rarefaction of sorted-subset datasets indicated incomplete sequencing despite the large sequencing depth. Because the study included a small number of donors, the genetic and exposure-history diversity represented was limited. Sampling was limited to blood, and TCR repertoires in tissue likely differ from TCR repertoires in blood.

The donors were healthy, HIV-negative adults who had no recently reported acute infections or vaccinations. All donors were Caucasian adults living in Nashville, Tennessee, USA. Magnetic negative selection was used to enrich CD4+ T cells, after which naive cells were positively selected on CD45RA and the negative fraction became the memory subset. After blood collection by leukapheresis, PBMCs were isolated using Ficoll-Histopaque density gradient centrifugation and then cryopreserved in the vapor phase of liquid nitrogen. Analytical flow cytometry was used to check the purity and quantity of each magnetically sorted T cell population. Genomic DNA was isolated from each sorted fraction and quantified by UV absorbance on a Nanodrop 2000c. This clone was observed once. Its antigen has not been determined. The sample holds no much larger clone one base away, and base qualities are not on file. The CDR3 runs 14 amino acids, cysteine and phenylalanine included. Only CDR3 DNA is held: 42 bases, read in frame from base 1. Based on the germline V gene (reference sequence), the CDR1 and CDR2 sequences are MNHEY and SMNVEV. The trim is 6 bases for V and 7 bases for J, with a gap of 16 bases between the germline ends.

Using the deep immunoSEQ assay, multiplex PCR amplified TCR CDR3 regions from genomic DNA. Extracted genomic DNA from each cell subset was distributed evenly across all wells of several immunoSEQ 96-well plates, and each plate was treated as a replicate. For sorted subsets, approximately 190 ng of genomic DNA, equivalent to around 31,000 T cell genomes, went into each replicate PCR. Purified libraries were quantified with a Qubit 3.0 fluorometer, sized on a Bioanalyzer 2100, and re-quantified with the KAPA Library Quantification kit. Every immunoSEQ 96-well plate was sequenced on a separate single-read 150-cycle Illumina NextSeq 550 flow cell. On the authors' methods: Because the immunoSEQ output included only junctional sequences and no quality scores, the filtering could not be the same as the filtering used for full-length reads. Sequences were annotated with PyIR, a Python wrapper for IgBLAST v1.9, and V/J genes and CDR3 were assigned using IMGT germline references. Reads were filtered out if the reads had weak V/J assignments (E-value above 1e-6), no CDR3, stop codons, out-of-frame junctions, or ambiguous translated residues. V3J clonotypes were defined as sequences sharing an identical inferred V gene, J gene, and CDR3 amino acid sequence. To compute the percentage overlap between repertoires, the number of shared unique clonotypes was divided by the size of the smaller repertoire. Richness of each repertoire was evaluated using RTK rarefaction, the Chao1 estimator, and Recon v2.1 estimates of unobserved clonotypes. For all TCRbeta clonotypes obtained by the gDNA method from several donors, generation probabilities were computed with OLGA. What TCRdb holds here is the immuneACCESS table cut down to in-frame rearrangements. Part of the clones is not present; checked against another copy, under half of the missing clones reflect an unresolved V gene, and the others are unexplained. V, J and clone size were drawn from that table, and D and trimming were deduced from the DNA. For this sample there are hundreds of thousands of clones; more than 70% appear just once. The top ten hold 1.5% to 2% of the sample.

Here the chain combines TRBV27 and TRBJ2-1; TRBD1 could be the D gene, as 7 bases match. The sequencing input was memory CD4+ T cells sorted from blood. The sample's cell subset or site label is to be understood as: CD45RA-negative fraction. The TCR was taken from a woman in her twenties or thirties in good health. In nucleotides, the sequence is TGTGCCAGCAGGGGATTACAGGGGAGGAATGAGCAGTTCTTC. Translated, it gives CASRGLQGRNEQFF.